These 15 T cell receptor beta chains originate from one sample sequenced in a study of blood T cells in healthy people across ages (dated by TCRdb to between 2015 and 2017). Library method: 5' RACE. Data came from an Illumina HiSeq 2500. The second PCR ran for roughly 6 to 11 cycles and used a J-beta primer mix along with a sample-barcoded 5' primer. In-frame beta chains were kept once TCRdb had trimmed the public reads at Q25 with fastp and called clones with MiXCR. Here each entry gathers all rows of one CDR3 protein and keeps the most common genes and DNA. Present in this sample are hundreds of thousands of distinct CDR3 sequences, about 30% of which were seen just once. The biggest ten clones account for 15% to 18% of the sample. The specimen was blood. The receptors shown here come from a woman of 80 years or more in good health.

The table lists this clonotype with many counts. The chain recombines TRBV29-1 with TRBJ2-5; 10 nucleotides line up with TRBD1. Germline values: CDR1 SQVTM, CDR2 ANQGSEA. V shed 6 bases, J shed 5 bases, and the junction held 6 bases outside the gene matches. The length of the CDR3 is 13 residues. The CDR3 sequence is CSVQTGGGETQYF. In DNA, the CDR3 is TGCAGCGTCCAGACAGGGGGCGGGGAGACCCAGTACTTC.

In this sample, this clonotype turned up a few times. The gene calls are TRBV11-1 and TRBJ1-5, with TRBD1 identical over 8 bases. Germline CDR1 SGHAT, CDR2 FQDESV (reference sequence). J gave up 1 base and V 5 bases, and 13 bases lay outside the gene matches. This CDR3 region has 18 residues. For the CDR3, the DNA is TGTGCCAGCAGCAAGGTGGTCAGGGGGCGGTGGAGCAATCAGCCCCAGCATTTT. It specifies CASSKVVRGRWSNQPQHF. The entire variable domain, with the rest obtained from reference TRBV11-1 and TRBJ1-5, is as follows: EAEVAQSPRYKITEKSQAVAFWCDPISGHATLYWYRQILGQGPELLVQFQDESVVDDSQLPKDRFSAERLKGVDSTLKIQPAELGDSAMYLCASSKVVRGRWSNQPQHFGDGTRLSIL.

This clonotype has a count of ten or more. The chain uses TRBV7-9 and TRBJ1-1, with no clear D. Germline CDR1 is SEHNR and CDR2 is FQNEAQ (reference sequence). The V end was cut by 6 bases, the J end by 6 bases, with 5 bases between. This CDR3 region has 10 residues. The CDR3 DNA is TGTGCCAGCAGTGGACCTGAAGCTTTCTTT. Residues: CASSGPEAFF.

This clonotype was seen at least ten times. This sequence joins TRBV6-2 or TRBV6-3 and TRBJ2-7, with 7 positions matching TRBD1. The V gene's germline CDR1 is MNHEY and CDR2 SVGEGT. CDR3 length: 14 residues. After removal of 6 bases from V and 5 bases from J, the junction contained 10 bases not matched to a gene. CDR3 nucleotide sequence: TGTGCCAGCAGCCGTTACAGGGGCGAGAACGAGCAGTACTTC. Encoded protein: CASSRYRGENEQYF.

There are a few counts of this clonotype. One base away lies a much larger clone, so this may be a sequencing read error. The chain links TRBV27 to TRBJ2-4; D gene uncertain. The V end was cut by 5 bases, the J end by 0 bases, with 5 bases between. The CDR3 sequence is 13 residues long. Germline values: CDR1 MNHEY, CDR2 SMNVEV (reference sequence). CDR3 sequence reads: CASSRLAKNIQYF. The CDR3 nucleotides read TGTGCCAGCAGTAGGCTAGCCAAAAACATTCAGTACTTC.

This clonotype was seen a few times. The DNA for the CDR3 is TGTGCCTGGTCCCGGGACAGGGTTACCGGGGAGCTGTTTTTT. Translating gives CAWSRDRVTGELFF. This chain links TRBV30 with TRBJ2-2, with 9 bases aligning to TRBD1. Germline V gene lookup returns CDR1 GTSNPN and CDR2 SVGIG (reference sequence). The CDR3 sequence is 14 residues long. V lost 5 bases to trimming and J lost 5 bases; unmatched junction nucleotides: 6.

In its sample, this clonotype was seen a few times. The CDR3 coding sequence is TGCAGCGTTGAGGAAGCAGATACGCAGTATTTT. Translated, it gives CSVEEADTQYF. The rearrangement links TRBV29-1 to TRBJ2-3; D not resolved. Deletions cut 3 bases from V and 4 bases from J, with 5 bases between. The CDR3 runs 11 residues. CDR1 and CDR2 (germline): SQVTM, ANQGSEA.

This clonotype was counted a few times. This chain joins TRBV7-6 and TRBJ2-2; D gene unclear. Trimming removed 1 base from V and 2 bases from J, with 8 bases in between. This CDR3 comprises 15 residues. Germline lookup yields CDR1 SGHVS and CDR2 FNYEAQ. The chain's CDR3 is CASSLVVVNTGELFF. CDR3 bases: TGTGCCAGCAGCTTAGTGGTTGTAAACACCGGGGAGCTGTTTTTT.

This clonotype was recorded at least ten times. This rearrangement joins TRBV5-5 to TRBJ2-7; 7 bases are a match to TRBD1. J gave up 2 bases and V 2 bases, and 4 bases lay outside the gene matches. The CDR3 loop spans 14 amino acids. Looked up from germline, CDR1 is SGHKS and CDR2 is YYEKEE (reference sequence). As DNA, the CDR3 is TGTGCCAGCAGCTTTACCGGGACAGCCTACGAGCAGTACTTC. Translating gives CASSFTGTAYEQYF. The whole variable domain, remainder taken from reference TRBV5-5 and TRBJ2-7, is DAGVTQSPTHLIKTRGQQVTLRCSPISGHKSVSWYQQVLGQGPQFIFQYYEKEERGRGNFPDRFSARQFPNYSSELNVNALLLGDSALYLCASSFTGTAYEQYFGPGTRLTVT.

In this sample, this clonotype turned up many times. The V and J genes are TRBV5-6 and TRBJ2-3; TRBD1 matches at 8 bases. The CDR3 consists of 17 residues. Germline CDR1 and CDR2: SGHDT and YYEEEE. The J segment lost 2 bases and the V segment lost 6 bases, leaving 14 bases of the junction unmatched. The CDR3 nucleotides read TGTGCCAGCACTAAGAACCTGGGACAGGAGATCACAGATACGCAGTATTTT. As protein: CASTKNLGQEITDTQYF.

This clonotype was found a few times. Just one base apart from a much larger clone, this may be a read error. The rearrangement links TRBV5-5 to TRBJ2-5; 11 positions match TRBD2. The CDR3 totals 15 residues. The germline CDR1 and CDR2 sequences are SGHKS and YYEKEE (reference sequence). The V and J ends lost 2 bases and 4 bases, in that order; junction bases with no gene match: 4. DNA of the CDR3: TGTGCCAGCAGCTTCGGGACTAGCGGAGGAGAGACCCAGTACTTC. Its protein is CASSFGTSGGETQYF.

This clonotype was detected ten times or more. The V and J genes are TRBV10-3 and TRBJ2-1; D not certain. Germline CDR1 and CDR2: ENHRY and SYGVKD. The CDR3 loop spans 15 amino acids. Trimming took 4 bases from V and 2 from J, leaving 12 bases between them. DNA for the CDR3: TGTGCCATCAGTGTGACCACCCAAGCCTACAATGAGCAGTTCTTC. It is translated as CAISVTTQAYNEQFF.

Of note for this clonotype: The junction differs from germline at one of its ends, possibly a read error. The chain recombines TRBV3-1 with TRBJ1-2, with a tentative D call TRBD1 (5 bases). There are 14 residues in the CDR3. Germline lookup yields CDR1 LGHDT and CDR2 YNNKEL (reference sequence). CDR3: CASSQGDSNYDYTF. The CDR3 bases are TGTGCCAGCAGCCAGGGAGACAGCAACTATGACTACACCTTC.

This clonotype turned up a few times. The V and J genes are TRBV5-1 and TRBJ1-4, with D maybe TRBD1 (5 bases). Trimming shortened V by 5 bases and J by 5 bases, and 16 bases separated the two germline ends. The germline gives CDR1 SGHRS, CDR2 YFSETQ. This CDR3 region has 15 residues. The CDR3 DNA is TGCGCCAGCAGGGGACGCAGGCAAACGAATGAAAAACTGTTTTTT. Encoded protein: CASRGRRQTNEKLFF.

The rearrangement joins TRBV20-1 to TRBJ2-3, with D possibly matching TRBD2 (6 bases). Trimming stripped 2 bases from V and 0 bases from J, with 24 bases between. Germline values: CDR1 DFQATT, CDR2 SNEGSKA (reference sequence). The CDR3 runs to 19 residues. The CDR3 is CSARLPQEMGGPSTDTQYF. In nucleotides, the CDR3 is TGCAGTGCTAGACTACCCCAAGAAATGGGAGGCCCTAGCACAGATACGCAGTATTTT.